Here is one TCR beta chain with its context. The data were obtained in a study of blood T cell repertoires in COVID-19. Participants' own reports of clinical history determined their cohort assignment. What the recovered Cohort 3 donors had was two negative PCRs, clearance, or symptom resolution. Germline V lookup: CDR1 MDHEN, CDR2 SYDVKM. There are 15 residues in the CDR3. V gave up 8 bases and J gave up 4 bases, with 20 bases separating them. Generated by immunoSEQ multiplex PCR, the TCRdb table keeps only in-frame clones and is missing some. The sample has 150,000 to 200,000 clones, roughly 88% seen once.

The clonotype originates from a woman in her late teens or twenties who had recovered from COVID-19. The chain uses TRBV28 and TRBJ1-2, with D tentatively TRBD1 (6 bases). Sequenced sample: PBMCs or T cells enriched from blood (not recorded which). This CDR3 reads CASGEPGEGVYGYTF. The DNA for the CDR3 is TGTGCCAGCGGGGAGCCAGGGGAAGGAGTCTATGGCTACACCTTC.